This record looks at one TCR beta chain sequence and its context. This record belongs to a study of blood T cell repertoires in COVID-19. Across the study: PBMCs, B-cell-depleted T cells, or T cells provided the cDNA or gDNA that made up the material.

Original processing notes: Amplification of reference gene primers was used by the study to estimate nucleated cell counts. The protocol was immunoSEQ multiplex PCR, while the TCRdb copy is restricted to in-frame clones and leaves out a portion. The V and J calls and clone size were taken over from that table, and D and trimming were inferred from the DNA. The table lists around 250,000 clones, around 90% of them singletons. Study members were between roughly 18 and 89 years old and lived in 20 to 30 US regions. Participants reported their clinical history, and cohort assignment relied on those reports. The specimen sequenced was PBMCs or T cells enriched from blood (not recorded which). The origin of this receptor is a woman in her 30s with acute COVID-19.

As DNA, the CDR3 is TGTGCCAGCAGCTCCCCCGTAGGACTAGCGGACAATGAGCAGTTCTTC. Translated: CASSSPVGLADNEQFF. This chain uses TRBV5-4 with TRBJ2-1; 10 nucleotides match TRBD2. The CDR3 length is 16 residues. The V gene's germline CDR1 is SGHNT and CDR2 YYREEE (reference sequence). The V segment lost 3 bases and the J segment 5 bases; nucleotides outside the gene matches: 8.